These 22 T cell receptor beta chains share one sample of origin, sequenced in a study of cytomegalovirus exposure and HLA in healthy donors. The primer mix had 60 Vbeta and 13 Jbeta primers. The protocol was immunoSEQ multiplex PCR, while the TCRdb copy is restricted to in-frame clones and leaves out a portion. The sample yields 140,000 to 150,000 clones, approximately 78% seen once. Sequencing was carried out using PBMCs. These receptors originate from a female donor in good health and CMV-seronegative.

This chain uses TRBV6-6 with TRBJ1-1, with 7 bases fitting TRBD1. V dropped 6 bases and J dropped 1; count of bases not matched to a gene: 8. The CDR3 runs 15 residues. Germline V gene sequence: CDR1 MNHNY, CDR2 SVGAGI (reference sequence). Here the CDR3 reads CASSRLTGTNTEAFF. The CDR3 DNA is TGTGCCAGCAGCCGGTTGACAGGGACGAACACTGAAGCTTTCTTT.

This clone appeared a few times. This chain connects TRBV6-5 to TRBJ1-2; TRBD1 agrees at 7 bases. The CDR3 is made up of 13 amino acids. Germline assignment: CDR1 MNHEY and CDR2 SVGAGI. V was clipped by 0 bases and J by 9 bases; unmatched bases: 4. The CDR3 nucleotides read TGTGCCAGCAGTTACTCGACAGGGAGTAGCTACACCTTC. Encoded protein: CASSYSTGSSYTF.

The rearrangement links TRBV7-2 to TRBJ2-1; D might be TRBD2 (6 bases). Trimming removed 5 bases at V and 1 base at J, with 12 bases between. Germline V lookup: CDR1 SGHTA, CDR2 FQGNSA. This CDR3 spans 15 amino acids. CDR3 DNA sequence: TGTGCCAGCAGCCCGGGACTCTCTTCCTACAATGAGCAGTTCTTC. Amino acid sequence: CASSPGLSSYNEQFF. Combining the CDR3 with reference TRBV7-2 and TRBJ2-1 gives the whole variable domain GAGVSQSPSNKVTEKGKDVELRCDPISGHTALYWYRQSLGQGLEFLIYFQGNSAPDKSGLPSDRFSAERTGGSVSTLTIQRTQQEDSAVYLCASSPGLSSYNEQFFGPGTRLTVL.

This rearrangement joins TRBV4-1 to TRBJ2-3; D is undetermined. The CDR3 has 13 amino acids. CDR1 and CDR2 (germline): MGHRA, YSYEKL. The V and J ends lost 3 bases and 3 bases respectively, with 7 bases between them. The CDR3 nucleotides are TGCGCCAGCAGCCAGTACTATACAGATACGCAGTATTTT. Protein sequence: CASSQYYTDTQYF.

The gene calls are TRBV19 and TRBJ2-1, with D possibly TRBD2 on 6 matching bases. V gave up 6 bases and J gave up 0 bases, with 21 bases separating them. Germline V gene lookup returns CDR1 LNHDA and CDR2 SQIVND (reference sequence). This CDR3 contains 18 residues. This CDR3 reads CASRLRGPQGLSYNEQFF. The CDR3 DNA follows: TGTGCCAGTAGGCTCCGCGGCCCCCAGGGACTCTCCTACAATGAGCAGTTCTTC.

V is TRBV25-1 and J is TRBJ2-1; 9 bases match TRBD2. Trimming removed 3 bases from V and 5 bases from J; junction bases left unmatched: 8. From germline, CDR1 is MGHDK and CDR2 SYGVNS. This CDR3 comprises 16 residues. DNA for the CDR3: TGTGCCAGCAGTGACCCCGGGACTAGCAAAAACAATGAGCAGTTCTTC. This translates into CASSDPGTSKNNEQFF.

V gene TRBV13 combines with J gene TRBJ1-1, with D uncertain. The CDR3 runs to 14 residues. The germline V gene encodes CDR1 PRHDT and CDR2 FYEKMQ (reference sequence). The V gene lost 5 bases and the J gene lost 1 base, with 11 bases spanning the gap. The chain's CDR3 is CASSPGVSNTEAFF. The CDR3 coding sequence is TGTGCCAGCAGCCCGGGTGTGTCGAACACTGAAGCTTTCTTT.

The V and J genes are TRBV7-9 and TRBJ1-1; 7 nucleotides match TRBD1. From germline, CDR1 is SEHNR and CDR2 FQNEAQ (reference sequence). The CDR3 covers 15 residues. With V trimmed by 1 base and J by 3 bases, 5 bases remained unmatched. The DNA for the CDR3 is TGTGCCAGCAGCTTAGTTGCGGGACAGCACACTGAAGCTTTCTTT. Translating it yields CASSLVAGQHTEAFF. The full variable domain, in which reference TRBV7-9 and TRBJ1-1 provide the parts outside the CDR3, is DTGVSQNPRHKITKRGQNVTFRCDPISEHNRLYWYRQTLGQGPEFLTYFQNEAQLEKSRLLSDRFSAERPKGSFSTLEIQRTEQGDSAMYLCASSLVAGQHTEAFFGQGTRLTVV.

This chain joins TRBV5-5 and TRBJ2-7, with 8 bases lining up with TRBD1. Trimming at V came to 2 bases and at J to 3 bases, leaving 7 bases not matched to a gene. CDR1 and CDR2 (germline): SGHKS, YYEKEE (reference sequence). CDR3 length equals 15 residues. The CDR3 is CASSLWAGGYYEQYF. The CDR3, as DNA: TGTGCCAGCAGCTTATGGGCAGGGGGCTACTACGAGCAGTACTTC.

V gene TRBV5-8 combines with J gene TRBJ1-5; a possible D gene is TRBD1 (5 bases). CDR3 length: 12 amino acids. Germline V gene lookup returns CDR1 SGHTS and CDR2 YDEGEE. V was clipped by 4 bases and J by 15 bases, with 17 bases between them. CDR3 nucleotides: TGTGCCAGCAGCGCTCGCCTCGCGGGGGGGCATTTT. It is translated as CASSARLAGGHF.

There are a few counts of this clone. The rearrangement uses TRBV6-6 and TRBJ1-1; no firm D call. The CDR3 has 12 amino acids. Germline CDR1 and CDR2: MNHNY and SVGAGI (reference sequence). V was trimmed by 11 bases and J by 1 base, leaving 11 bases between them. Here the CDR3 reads CAVRRGNTEAFF. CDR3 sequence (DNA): TGTGCCGTCCGGCGGGGGAACACTGAAGCTTTCTTT.

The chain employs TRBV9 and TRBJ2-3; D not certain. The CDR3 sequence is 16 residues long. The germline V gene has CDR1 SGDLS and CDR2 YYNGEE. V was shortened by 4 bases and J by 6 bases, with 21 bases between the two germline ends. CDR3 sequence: CASSLTPDLERDTQYF. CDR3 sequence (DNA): TGTGCCAGCAGCCTCACCCCGGATCTTGAGAGGGATACGCAGTATTTT.

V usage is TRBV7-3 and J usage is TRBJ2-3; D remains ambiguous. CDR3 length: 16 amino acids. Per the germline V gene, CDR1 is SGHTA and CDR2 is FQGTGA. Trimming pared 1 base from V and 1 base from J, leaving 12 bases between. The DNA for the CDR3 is TGTGCCAGCAGCTTAATTCCAGATGATGGCACAGATACGCAGTATTTT. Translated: CASSLIPDDGTDTQYF.

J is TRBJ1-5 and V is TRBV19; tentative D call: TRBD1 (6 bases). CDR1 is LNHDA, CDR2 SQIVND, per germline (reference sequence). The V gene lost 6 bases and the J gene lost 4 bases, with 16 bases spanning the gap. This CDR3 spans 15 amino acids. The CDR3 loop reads CASRSQGRANQPQHF. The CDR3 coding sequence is TGTGCCAGTAGGAGTCAGGGGAGAGCGAATCAGCCCCAGCATTTT.

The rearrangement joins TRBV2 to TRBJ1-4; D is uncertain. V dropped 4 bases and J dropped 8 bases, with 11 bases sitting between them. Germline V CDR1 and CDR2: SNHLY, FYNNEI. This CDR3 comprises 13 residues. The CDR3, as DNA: TGTGCCAGCAGTGTCGGTCATCCCGAAAAACTGTTTTTT. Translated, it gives CASSVGHPEKLFF. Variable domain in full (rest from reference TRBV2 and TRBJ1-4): EPEVTQTPSHQVTQMGQEVILRCVPISNHLYFYWYRQILGQKVEFLVSFYNNEISEKSEIFDDQFSVERPDGSNFTLKIRSTKLEDSAMYFCASSVGHPEKLFFGSGTQLSVL.

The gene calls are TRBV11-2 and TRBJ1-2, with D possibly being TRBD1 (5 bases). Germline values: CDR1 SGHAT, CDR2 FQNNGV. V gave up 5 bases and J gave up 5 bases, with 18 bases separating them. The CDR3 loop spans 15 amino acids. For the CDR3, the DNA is TGTGCCAGCAGCCGGACCTTAGACAGACGGTATGGCTACACCTTC. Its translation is CASSRTLDRRYGYTF. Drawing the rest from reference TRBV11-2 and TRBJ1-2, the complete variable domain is EAGVAQSPRYKIIEKRQSVAFWCNPISGHATLYWYQQILGQGPKLLIQFQNNGVVDDSQLPKDRFSAERLKGVDSTLKIQPAKLEDSAVYLCASSRTLDRRYGYTFGSGTRLTVV.

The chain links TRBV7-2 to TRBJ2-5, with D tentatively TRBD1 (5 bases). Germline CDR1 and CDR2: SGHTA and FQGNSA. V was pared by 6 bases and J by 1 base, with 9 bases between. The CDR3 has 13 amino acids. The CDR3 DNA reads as TGTGCCAGCAGAAGACAGACCCAAGAGACCCAGTACTTC. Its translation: CASRRQTQETQYF.

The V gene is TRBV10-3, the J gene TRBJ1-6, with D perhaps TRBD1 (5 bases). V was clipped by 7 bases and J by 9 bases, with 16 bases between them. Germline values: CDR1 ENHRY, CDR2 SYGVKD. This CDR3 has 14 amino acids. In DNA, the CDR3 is TGTGCCATCACTAGGGACTCCCAGGGTTCACCCCTCCACTTT. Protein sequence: CAITRDSQGSPLHF.

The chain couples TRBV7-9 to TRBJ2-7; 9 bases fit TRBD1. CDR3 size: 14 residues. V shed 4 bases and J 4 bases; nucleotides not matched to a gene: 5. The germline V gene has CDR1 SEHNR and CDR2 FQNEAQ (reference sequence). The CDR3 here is CASSSGTGLYEQYF. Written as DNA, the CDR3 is TGTGCCAGCAGCTCCGGGACAGGGTTGTACGAGCAGTACTTC.

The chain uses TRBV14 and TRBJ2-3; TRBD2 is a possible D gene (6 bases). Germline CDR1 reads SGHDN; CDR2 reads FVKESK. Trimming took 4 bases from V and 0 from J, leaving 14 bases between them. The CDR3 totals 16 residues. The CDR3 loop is CASSPIRGLSTDTQYF. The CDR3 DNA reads TGTGCCAGCAGCCCGATCCGGGGACTTAGCACAGATACGCAGTATTTT.

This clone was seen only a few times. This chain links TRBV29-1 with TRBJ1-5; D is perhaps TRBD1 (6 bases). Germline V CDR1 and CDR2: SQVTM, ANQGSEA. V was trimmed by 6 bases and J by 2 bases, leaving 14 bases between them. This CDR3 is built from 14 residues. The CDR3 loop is CSVAGTTGNQPQHF. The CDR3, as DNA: TGCAGCGTGGCCGGGACAACGGGCAATCAGCCCCAGCATTTT.

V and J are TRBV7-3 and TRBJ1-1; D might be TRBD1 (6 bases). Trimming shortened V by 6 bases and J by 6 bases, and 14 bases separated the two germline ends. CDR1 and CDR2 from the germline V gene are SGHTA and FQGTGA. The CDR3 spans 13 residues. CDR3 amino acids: CASRSTPGAEAFF. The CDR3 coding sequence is TGTGCCAGCAGGTCTACCCCAGGGGCTGAAGCTTTCTTT.